This TCR beta chain was sequenced during a study of immune evolution from preneoplasia to lung adenocarcinoma. Details on this clone: The antigen remains unidentified.

The germline CDR1 and CDR2 sequences are MDHEN and SYDVKM. The CDR3 length is 16 residues. V was cut by 2 bases and J by 0 bases, with 11 bases left in between. Sequenced by immunoSEQ multiplex PCR; TCRdb stores in-frame clones only, minus some. The sample shows several thousand clones, 70% to 90% of them seen only once. Study-level points and caveats: Highest clonality occurred in KRAS-mutant, not EGFR-mutant or double wild-type, nodules. Later-stage lesions seemingly showed higher T cell density and diversity than normal lung.

J is TRBJ1-5 and V is TRBV28, with no clear D. The source is a person aged 65 to 79 with lung adenocarcinoma. Sequencing was carried out using FFPE minimally invasive lung adenocarcinoma tissue. The CDR3 loop is CASSLMGGYSNQPQHF. The CDR3 DNA reads TGTGCCAGCAGTTTAATGGGCGGATATAGCAATCAGCCCCAGCATTTT.